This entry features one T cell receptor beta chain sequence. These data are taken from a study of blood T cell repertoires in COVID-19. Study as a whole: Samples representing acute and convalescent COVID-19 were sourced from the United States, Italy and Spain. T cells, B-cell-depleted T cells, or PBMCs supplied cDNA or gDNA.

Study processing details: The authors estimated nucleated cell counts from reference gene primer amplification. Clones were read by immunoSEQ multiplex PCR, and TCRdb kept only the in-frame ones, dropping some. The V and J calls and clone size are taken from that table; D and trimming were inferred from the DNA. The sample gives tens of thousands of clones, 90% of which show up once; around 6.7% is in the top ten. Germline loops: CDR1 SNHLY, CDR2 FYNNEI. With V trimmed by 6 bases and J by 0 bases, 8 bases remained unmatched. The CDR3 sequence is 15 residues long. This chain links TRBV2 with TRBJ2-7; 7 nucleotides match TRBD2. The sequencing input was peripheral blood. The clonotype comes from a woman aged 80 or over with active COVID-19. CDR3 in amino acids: CASSAGTMSSYEQYF. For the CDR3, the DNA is TGTGCCAGCAGCGCCGGGACTATGAGCTCCTACGAGCAGTACTTC.